The rows below give T cell receptor beta chains drawn from one sample of a study of T cell responses to AZD1222 COVID-19 vaccine. The repertoire was sequenced with immunoSEQ multiplex PCR; TCRdb's copy has only in-frame clones and lacks some. Here the sample spans approximately 150,000 clones, roughly 88% being singletons. The starting material was peripheral blood, obtained on day 0 of MenACWY control vaccination. These TCRs come from an adult in good health. The CDR3 runs from the conserved cysteine through the conserved F or W. A D gene is named only where the DNA matches it firmly.

J gene	D gene	V gene	CDR3 protein	CDR3 DNA
TRBJ1-5	TRBD1	TRBV19	CASRAPGQGSQPQHF	TGTGCCAGTAGAGCTCCGGGACAGGGTTCTCAGCCCCAGCATTTT
TRBJ1-5	NA	TRBV7-6	CASSLYWGEPQHF	TGTGCCAGCAGCTTATATTGGGGTGAGCCCCAGCATTTT
TRBJ1-3	NA	TRBV12-3/TRBV12-4	CASSSRSGNTIYF	TGTGCCAGCTCAAGCCGCTCTGGAAACACCATATATTTT
TRBJ1-3	NA	TRBV18	CASSPAAASGNTIYF	TGTGCCAGCTCACCAGCGGCAGCCTCTGGAAACACCATATATTTT
TRBJ2-1	TRBD2	TRBV6-6	CASSYRGGRSYNEQFF	TGTGCCAGCAGTTATAGGGGCGGGAGGTCTTACAATGAGCAGTTCTTC
TRBJ1-3	TRBD1	TRBV5-1	CASSSSTGGIGNTIYF	TGCGCCAGCAGCTCCTCCACAGGGGGAATTGGAAACACCATATATTTT
TRBJ2-2	TRBD1	TRBV24-1	CATGNRQGAGELFF	TGTGCCACCGGGAATCGACAGGGCGCCGGGGAGCTGTTTTTT
TRBJ1-6	NA	TRBV15	CATSRLEGLRSPLHF	TGTGCCACCAGCAGGTTGGAGGGACTGCGTTCACCCCTCCACTTT
TRBJ2-3	TRBD2	TRBV4-3	CASSQDRLAADTQYF	TGCGCCAGCAGCCAAGATAGACTAGCAGCAGATACGCAGTATTTT
TRBJ2-2	TRBD2	TRBV27	CASSGTSVNTGELFF	TGTGCCAGCAGTGGGACTAGCGTGAACACCGGGGAGCTGTTTTTT
TRBJ1-4	NA	TRBV5-1	CASSLEQGTNEKLFF	TGCGCCAGCAGCTTGGAACAGGGTACCAATGAAAAACTGTTTTTT
TRBJ2-2	TRBD1	TRBV5-1	CASSFRDRVTGELFF	TGCGCCAGCAGCTTCCGGGACAGGGTCACCGGGGAGCTGTTTTTT
TRBJ1-5	NA	TRBV6-6	CASSPRWAGSLDQPQHF	TGTGCCAGCAGTCCCCGGTGGGCAGGGTCGTTAGATCAGCCCCAGCATTTT
TRBJ1-6	NA	TRBV7-9	CASSLGEGLSYNSPLHF	TGTGCCAGCAGCTTAGGGGAGGGCTTGTCCTATAATTCACCCCTCCACTTT
TRBJ1-1	NA	TRBV7-6	CASSLLTGDTEAFF	TGTGCCAGCAGCTTACTTACAGGAGACACTGAAGCTTTCTTT
TRBJ1-2	NA	TRBV30	CAWTRGGSYGYTF	TGTGCCTGGACCCGGGGGGGCTCCTATGGCTACACCTTC